Below, 17 T cell receptor beta chains from the same sample are listed, as sequenced in a study of T cells in Graves' hyperthyroidism and ophthalmopathy. The source material, RNA transcripts, was used to amplify TCR beta CDR3 regions. The HTBI set primed first-round TCR CDR3 RT-PCR. TCRdb used MiXCR to reprocess the multiplex PCR reads, holding one entry per CDR3 protein. The repertoire consists of some 720,000 distinct CDR3 sequences, with 16% occurring once and the leading ten covering roughly 8%. Sequenced material: blood. The source of these receptors is a man between 18 and 35 years old with Graves' hyperthyroidism.

The table lists this clonotype with a few counts. The V gene is TRBV20-1, the J gene TRBJ2-1, with TRBD2 matching over 8 bases. Trimming cost V 3 bases and J 0 bases; bases outside gene matches: 19. CDR1 is DFQATT and CDR2 is SNEGSKA in the germline V gene (reference sequence). The CDR3 is 20 residues long. CDR3 residues: CSASPPPGLVARSSYNEQFF. The CDR3 DNA reads TGCAGTGCTAGTCCTCCCCCGGGACTAGTCGCCCGCAGCTCCTACAATGAGCAGTTCTTC.

V is TRBV10-3 and J is TRBJ1-1, with TRBD1 matching over 9 bases. The CDR3 runs 13 residues. CDR1 and CDR2 from the germline V gene are ENHRY and SYGVKD. J was trimmed by 4 bases and V by 6 bases; bases with no gene match: 3. This CDR3 is CAIRGDRATEAFF. Here the CDR3 DNA reads TGTGCCATCAGAGGGGACAGGGCCACTGAAGCTTTCTTT.

The gene calls are TRBV7-8 and TRBJ1-6, with D uncertain. Per the germline V gene, CDR1 is SGHVS and CDR2 is FQNEAQ. The CDR3 spans 15 residues. Trimming took off 6 bases at V and 7 bases at J, with 16 bases between the two ends. The DNA for the CDR3 is TGTGCCAGCAGGGCCGGGCCGGCTATGAATTCACCCCTCCACTTT. Translating gives CASRAGPAMNSPLHF.

This clonotype was detected ten times or more. The chain employs TRBV28 and TRBJ2-7, with 9 nucleotides matching TRBD2. Germline V gene data show CDR1 as MDHEN and CDR2 as SYDVKM. This CDR3 has 18 residues. V was pared by 4 bases and J by 2 bases, with 15 bases of the junction left unmatched. The CDR3 region has the DNA TGTGCCAGCAGTTCTACCACGAGACCTAGCGGGGTACCCTACGAGCAGTACTTC. Its translation is CASSSTTRPSGVPYEQYF.

The gene calls are TRBV9 and TRBJ2-7; D could derive from TRBD1 or TRBD2 (7 bases each). Germline CDR1 reads SGDLS; CDR2 reads YYNGEE. The length of the CDR3 is 15 residues. With 4 bases removed from V and 0 bases from J, the gap between germline ends came to 14 bases. CDR3 nucleotides: TGTGCCAGCAGCCCAGGGGGGGGGGACTCCTACGAGCAGTACTTC. Protein sequence: CASSPGGGDSYEQYF.

The chain is built from TRBV5-6 and TRBJ2-7; no firm D call. V lost 1 base to trimming and J lost 3 bases, with 8 bases between them. Germline CDR1 SGHDT, CDR2 YYEEEE. This CDR3 is built from 13 residues. CDR3 coding DNA: TGTGCCAGCAGCTTGAGTAACGGCTACGAGCAGTACTTC. It specifies CASSLSNGYEQYF.

In its sample, this clonotype was seen a few times. J is TRBJ2-2 and V is TRBV2; D unresolved. Trimming removed 4 bases from V and 1 base from J, with 13 bases in between. Germline CDR1 is SNHLY and CDR2 is FYNNEI. The CDR3 is 16 residues long. The CDR3 is CASSGHMNLNTGELFF. Here the CDR3 DNA reads TGTGCCAGCAGTGGGCACATGAATTTGAACACCGGGGAGCTGTTTTTT.

The chain couples TRBV3-1 to TRBJ2-5, with TRBD2 identical over 7 bases. There are 16 residues in the CDR3. CDR1 and CDR2 from the germline V gene are LGHDT and YNNKEL (reference sequence). V lost 6 bases and J lost 2; bases outside the gene matches: 12. This CDR3 is CASSQKAGKYQETQYF. In DNA form, the CDR3 reads TGTGCCAGCAGTCAGAAAGCGGGGAAGTATCAAGAGACCCAGTACTTC.

V gene TRBV5-5 combines with J gene TRBJ1-4; a weak D match, TRBD1 (6 bases). The CDR3 is 15 residues long. Between the trimmed V and J ends, which lost 4 bases and 8 bases, there was a span of 18 bases. CDR1 and CDR2 from the germline V gene are SGHKS and YYEKEE (reference sequence). CDR3 residues: CASSPNRAGEEKLFF. Written as DNA, the CDR3 is TGTGCCAGCAGCCCCAACAGGGCCGGGGAGGAAAAACTGTTTTTT.

This rearrangement joins TRBV6-5 to TRBJ2-3; D gene ambiguous. Trimming cost V 0 bases and J 2 bases, with 6 bases left between them. Germline CDR1 and CDR2: MNHEY and SVGAGI. This CDR3 has 14 residues. The CDR3 DNA is TGTGCCAGCAGTTACTCGGAAGTCACAGATACGCAGTATTTT. It codes for CASSYSEVTDTQYF.

This clonotype was observed many times. The rearrangement joins TRBV28 to TRBJ1-2; D gene ambiguous. CDR1 MDHEN and CDR2 SYDVKM come from the germline V gene. CDR3 length: 14 amino acids. The V and J ends lost 3 bases and 0 bases respectively, with 8 bases between them. This chain's CDR3 is CASSFVRSNYGYTF. The CDR3, as DNA: TGTGCCAGCAGTTTTGTCCGGTCTAACTATGGCTACACCTTC.

This clonotype was seen more than once but under ten times. The rearrangement links TRBV5-6 to TRBJ2-7, with 12 bases aligning to TRBD2. This CDR3 spans 18 amino acids. CDR1 SGHDT and CDR2 YYEEEE come from the germline V gene. J was trimmed by 5 bases and V by 1 base; bases with no gene match: 13. The CDR3 loop is CASSLPGTSGWEGNEQYF. In nucleotides, the CDR3 is TGTGCCAGCAGCTTGCCCGGGACTAGCGGGTGGGAGGGGAACGAGCAGTACTTC.

In its sample, this clonotype was seen a few times. The gene calls are TRBV30 and TRBJ1-1, with D maybe TRBD1 (5 bases). The germline V gene encodes CDR1 GTSNPN and CDR2 SVGIG (reference sequence). The CDR3 covers 13 residues. Deletions cut 3 bases from V and 0 bases from J, with 8 bases between. The CDR3 loop is CAWSQGMNTEAFF. The CDR3 DNA reads as TGTGCCTGGAGCCAGGGAATGAACACTGAAGCTTTCTTT.

This clonotype was observed at least ten times. The rearrangement uses TRBV20-1 and TRBJ1-1; a possible D gene is TRBD1 (5 bases). V lost 0 bases and J 3 bases, leaving 11 bases between the germline ends. The germline CDR1 and CDR2 sequences are DFQATT and SNEGSKA (reference sequence). The CDR3 consists of 14 residues. The CDR3 reads CSAREGDRYTEAFF. In DNA, the CDR3 is TGCAGTGCTAGAGAAGGGGATAGGTACACTGAAGCTTTCTTT.

This clonotype was observed at least ten times. The chain carries TRBV7-9 and TRBJ2-7; the match to TRBD1 covers 7 bases. Losses at the gene ends were 5 bases for V and 7 bases for J; bases not matched to a gene: 11. CDR1 is SEHNR, CDR2 FQNEAQ, per germline (reference sequence). This CDR3 has 14 residues. The CDR3 region is CASSPPGGNREQYF. The CDR3 DNA is TGTGCCAGCAGCCCCCCAGGGGGTAATAGGGAGCAGTACTTC.

Remarks on this clonotype: Given a much more abundant clone one base away, this may be a read error. This chain connects TRBV12-3 or TRBV12-4 to TRBJ2-1, with D possibly being TRBD2 (5 bases). Trimming took off 5 bases at V and 9 bases at J, with 14 bases between the two ends. This CDR3 region has 13 residues. Here the CDR3 DNA reads TGTGCCAGCAGTCGGACCCAAAGCGGTGAGCAGTTCTTC. Protein sequence: CASSRTQSGEQFF.

The sample holds a few counts of this clonotype. The chain employs TRBV7-3 and TRBJ2-4; 14 bases align to TRBD2. Germline values: CDR1 SGHTA, CDR2 FQGTGA. The V segment lost 3 bases and the J segment 0 bases; nucleotides outside the gene matches: 4. This CDR3 has 18 residues. The CDR3 coding sequence is TGTGCCAGCAGCTTCGGGACTAGCGGGAGTGGAGCCAAAAACATTCAGTACTTC. This codes for CASSFGTSGSGAKNIQYF.